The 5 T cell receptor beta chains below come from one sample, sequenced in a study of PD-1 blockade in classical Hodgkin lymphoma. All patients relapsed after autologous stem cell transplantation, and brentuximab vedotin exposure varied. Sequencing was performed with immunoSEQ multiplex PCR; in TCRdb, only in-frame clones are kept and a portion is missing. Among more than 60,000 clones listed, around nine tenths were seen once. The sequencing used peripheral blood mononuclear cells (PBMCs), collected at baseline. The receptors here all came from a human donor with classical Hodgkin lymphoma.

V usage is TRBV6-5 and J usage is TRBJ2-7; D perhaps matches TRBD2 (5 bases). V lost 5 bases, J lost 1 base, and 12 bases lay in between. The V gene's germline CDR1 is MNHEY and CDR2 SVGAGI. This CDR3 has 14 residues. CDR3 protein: CASSPRTSSYEQYF. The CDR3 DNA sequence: TGTGCCAGCAGTCCCCGCACTAGTTCCTACGAGCAGTACTTC.

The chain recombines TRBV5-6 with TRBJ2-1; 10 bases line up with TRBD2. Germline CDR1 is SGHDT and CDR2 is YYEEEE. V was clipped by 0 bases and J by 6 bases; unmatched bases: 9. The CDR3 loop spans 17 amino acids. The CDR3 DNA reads TGTGCCAGCAGCTTGGCCACTAGCGGGGTGGTCCGCAATGAGCAGTTCTTC. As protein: CASSLATSGVVRNEQFF.

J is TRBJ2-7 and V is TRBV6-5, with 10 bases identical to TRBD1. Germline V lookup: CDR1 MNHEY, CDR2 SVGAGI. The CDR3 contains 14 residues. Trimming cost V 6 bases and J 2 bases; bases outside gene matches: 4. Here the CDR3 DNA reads TGTGCCAGCAGGCCTGGACAGGGGGCCTACGAGCAGTACTTC. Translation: CASRPGQGAYEQYF.

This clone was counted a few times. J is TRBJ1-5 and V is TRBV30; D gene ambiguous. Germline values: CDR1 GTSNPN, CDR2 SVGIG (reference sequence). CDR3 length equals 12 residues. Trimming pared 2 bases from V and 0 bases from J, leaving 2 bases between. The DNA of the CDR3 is TGTGCCTGGAGTACTAGCAATCAGCCCCAGCATTTT. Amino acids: CAWSTSNQPQHF.

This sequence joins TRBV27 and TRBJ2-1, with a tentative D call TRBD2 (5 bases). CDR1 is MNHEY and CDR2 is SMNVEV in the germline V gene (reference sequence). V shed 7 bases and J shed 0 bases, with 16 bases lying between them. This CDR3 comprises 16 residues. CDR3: CASTYSAGPSYNEQFF. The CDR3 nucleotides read TGTGCCAGCACCTACAGCGCGGGCCCCTCCTACAATGAGCAGTTCTTC.